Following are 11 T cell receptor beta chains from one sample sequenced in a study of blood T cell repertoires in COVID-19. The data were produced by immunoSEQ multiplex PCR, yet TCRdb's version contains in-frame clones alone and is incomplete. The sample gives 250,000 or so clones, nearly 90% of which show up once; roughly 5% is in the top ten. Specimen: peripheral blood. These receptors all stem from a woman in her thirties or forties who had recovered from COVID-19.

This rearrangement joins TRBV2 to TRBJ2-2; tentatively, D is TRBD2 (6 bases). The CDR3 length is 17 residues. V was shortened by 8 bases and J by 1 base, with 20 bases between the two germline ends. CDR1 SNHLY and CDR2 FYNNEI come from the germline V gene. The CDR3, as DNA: TGTGCCAGCCTCTTGAGGGACTTAGGATTGAACACCGGGGAGCTGTTTTTT. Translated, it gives CASLLRDLGLNTGELFF.

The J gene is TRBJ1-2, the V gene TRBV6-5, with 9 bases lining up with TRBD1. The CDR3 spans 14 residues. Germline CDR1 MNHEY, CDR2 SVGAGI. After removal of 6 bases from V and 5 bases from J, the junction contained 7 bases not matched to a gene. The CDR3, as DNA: TGTGCCAGCAGGGGGACAGGGAGAGGATATGGCTACACCTTC. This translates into CASRGTGRGYGYTF.

The CDR3 protein is CASRTGDIGETQYF. The CDR3 nucleotides are TGTGCCAGCAGGACAGGGGACATCGGAGAGACCCAGTACTTC. This rearrangement joins TRBV6-8 to TRBJ2-5; 8 nucleotides agree with TRBD1. Trimming at V came to 6 bases and at J to 4 bases, leaving 7 bases not matched to a gene. This CDR3 has 14 residues. In germline, CDR1 is MNHGY, CDR2 SAAAGT.

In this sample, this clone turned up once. The CDR3 region has the DNA TGTGCCACCTCCCTTAGCTCATTGTCCGGGGAGCTGTTTTTT. Its translation is CATSLSSLSGELFF. The gene calls are TRBV7-6 and TRBJ2-2; D ambiguous. V lost 10 bases to trimming and J lost 6 bases, with 18 bases between them. This CDR3 contains 14 residues. Looked up from germline, CDR1 is SGHVS and CDR2 is FNYEAQ.

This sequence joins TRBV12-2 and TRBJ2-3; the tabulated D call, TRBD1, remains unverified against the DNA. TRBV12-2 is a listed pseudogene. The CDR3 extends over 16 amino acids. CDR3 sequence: CASRLAPGGSTDTQYF. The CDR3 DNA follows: TGTGCAAGTCGCTTAGCCCCAGGGGGTAGCACAGATACGCAGTATTTT.

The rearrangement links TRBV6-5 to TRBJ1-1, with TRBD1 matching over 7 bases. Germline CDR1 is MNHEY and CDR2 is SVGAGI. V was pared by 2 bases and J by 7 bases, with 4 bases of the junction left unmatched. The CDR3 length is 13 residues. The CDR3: CASSYRRDSEAFF. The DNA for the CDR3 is TGTGCCAGCAGTTACCGTAGGGACAGTGAAGCTTTCTTT.

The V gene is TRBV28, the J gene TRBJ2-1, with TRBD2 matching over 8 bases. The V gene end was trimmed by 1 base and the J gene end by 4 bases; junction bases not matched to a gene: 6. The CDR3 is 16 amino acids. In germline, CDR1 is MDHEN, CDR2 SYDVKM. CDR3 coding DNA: TGTGCCAGCAGTTTATATACGGGGGGGATTTACAATGAGCAGTTCTTC. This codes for CASSLYTGGIYNEQFF.

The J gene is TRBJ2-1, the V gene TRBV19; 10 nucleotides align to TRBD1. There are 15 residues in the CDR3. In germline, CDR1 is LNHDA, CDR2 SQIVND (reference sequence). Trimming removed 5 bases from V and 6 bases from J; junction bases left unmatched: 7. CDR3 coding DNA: TGTGCCAGTAGTCCGGACAGGGGGGTGATCAATGAGCAGTTCTTC. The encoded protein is CASSPDRGVINEQFF.

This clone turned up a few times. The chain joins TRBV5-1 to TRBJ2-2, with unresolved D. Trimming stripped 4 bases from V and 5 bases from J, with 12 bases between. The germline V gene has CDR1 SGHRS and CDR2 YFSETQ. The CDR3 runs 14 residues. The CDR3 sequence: CASSRGEITGELFF. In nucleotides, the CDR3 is TGCGCCAGCAGCCGAGGTGAGATTACCGGGGAGCTGTTTTTT.

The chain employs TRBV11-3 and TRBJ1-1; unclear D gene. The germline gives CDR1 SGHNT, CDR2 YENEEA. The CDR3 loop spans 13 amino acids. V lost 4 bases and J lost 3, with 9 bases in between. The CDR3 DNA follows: TGTGCCAGCAGCTCATTGTCGGACACTGAAGCTTTCTTT. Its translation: CASSSLSDTEAFF.

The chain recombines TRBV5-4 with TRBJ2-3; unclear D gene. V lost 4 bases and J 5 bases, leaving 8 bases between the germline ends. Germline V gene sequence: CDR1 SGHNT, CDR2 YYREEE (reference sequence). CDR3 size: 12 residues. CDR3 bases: TGTGCCAGCAGCCAAACCGGAGATACGCAGTATTTT. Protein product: CASSQTGDTQYF.